What follows is one T cell receptor beta chain and its context. What it binds is unknown. The assay was immunoSEQ multiplex PCR, and TCRdb's table has in-frame clones only and misses some. This repertoire shows about 23,000 clones, about 80% found once; its top ten account for 4% to 5.5%. The source of the sample is a study of T cells in localized non-small cell lung cancer. Findings and limits, study-wide: Appearances in adjacent lung were noted for a median 57 of the top 100 tumor clones.

CDR1 and CDR2 (germline): PRHDT, FYEKMQ (reference sequence). V dropped 4 bases and J dropped 5; count of bases not matched to a gene: 4. The CDR3 runs to 14 residues. Source: PBMCs, taken before any cancer treatment. The chain links TRBV13 to TRBJ2-5; 10 bases line up with TRBD2. This clonotype was obtained from a man between 40 and 69 years old with stage II lung adenocarcinoma. CDR3: CASSSLAGVETQYF. CDR3 coding DNA: TGTGCCAGCAGCTCGCTAGCGGGAGTCGAGACCCAGTACTTC. Full variable domain (remainder filled in from reference TRBV13 and TRBJ2-5): AAGVIQSPRHLIKEKRETATLKCYPIPRHDTVYWYQQGPGQDPQFLISFYEKMQSDKGSIPDRFSAQQFSDYHSELNMSSLELGDSALYFCASSSLAGVETQYFGPGTRLLVL.